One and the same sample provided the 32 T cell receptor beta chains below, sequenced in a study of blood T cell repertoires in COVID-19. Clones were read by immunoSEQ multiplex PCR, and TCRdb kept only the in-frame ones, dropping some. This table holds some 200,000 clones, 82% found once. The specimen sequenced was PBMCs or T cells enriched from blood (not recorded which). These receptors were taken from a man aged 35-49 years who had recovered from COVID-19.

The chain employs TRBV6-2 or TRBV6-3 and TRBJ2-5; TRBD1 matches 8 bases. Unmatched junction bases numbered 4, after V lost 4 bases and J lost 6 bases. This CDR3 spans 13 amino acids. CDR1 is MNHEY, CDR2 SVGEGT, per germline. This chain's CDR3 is CASSSGGAKTQYF. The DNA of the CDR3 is TGTGCCAGCAGTTCAGGGGGCGCGAAGACCCAGTACTTC.

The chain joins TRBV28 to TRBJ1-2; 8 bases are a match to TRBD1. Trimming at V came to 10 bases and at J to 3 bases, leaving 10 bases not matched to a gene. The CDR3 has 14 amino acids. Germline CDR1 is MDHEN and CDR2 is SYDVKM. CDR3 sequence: CATNQDRDDYGYTF. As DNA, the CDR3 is TGTGCCACCAACCAGGACAGGGACGACTATGGCTACACCTTC.

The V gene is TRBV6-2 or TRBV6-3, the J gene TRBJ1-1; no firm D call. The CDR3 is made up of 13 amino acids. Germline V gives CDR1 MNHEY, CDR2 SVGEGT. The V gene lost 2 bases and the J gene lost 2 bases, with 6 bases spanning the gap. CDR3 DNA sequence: TGTGCCAGCAGTTACGAGGGAAACACTGAAGCTTTCTTT. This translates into CASSYEGNTEAFF.

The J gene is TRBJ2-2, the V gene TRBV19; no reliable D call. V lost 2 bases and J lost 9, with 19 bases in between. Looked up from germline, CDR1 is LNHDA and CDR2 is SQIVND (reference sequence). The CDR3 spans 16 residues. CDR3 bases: TGTGCCAGTAGTATACATTTAGGTCAGGTGAGCAGGGAGCTGTTTTTT. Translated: CASSIHLGQVSRELFF.

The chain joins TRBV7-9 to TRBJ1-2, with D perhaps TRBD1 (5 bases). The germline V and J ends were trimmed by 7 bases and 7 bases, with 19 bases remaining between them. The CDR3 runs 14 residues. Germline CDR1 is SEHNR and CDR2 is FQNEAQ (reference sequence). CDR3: CASTSGSTTGGYTF. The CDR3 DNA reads TGTGCCAGCACCTCCGGGTCCACTACAGGTGGCTACACCTTC.

CDR3 loop: CASSATRTSGTSTDTQYF. The CDR3 bases are TGTGCCAGCAGCGCAACTAGGACTAGCGGGACTAGCACAGATACGCAGTATTTT. The chain combines TRBV9 with TRBJ2-3; 12 bases map to TRBD2. This CDR3 region has 18 residues. After removal of 3 bases from V and 0 bases from J, the junction contained 8 bases not matched to a gene. CDR1 and CDR2 (germline): SGDLS, YYNGEE.

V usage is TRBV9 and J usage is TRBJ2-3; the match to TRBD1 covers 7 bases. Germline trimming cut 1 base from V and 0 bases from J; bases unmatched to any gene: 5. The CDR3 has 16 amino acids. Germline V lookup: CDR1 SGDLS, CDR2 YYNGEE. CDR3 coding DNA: TGTGCCAGCAGCGTATCCACAGGGGTGAGCACAGATACGCAGTATTTT. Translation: CASSVSTGVSTDTQYF.

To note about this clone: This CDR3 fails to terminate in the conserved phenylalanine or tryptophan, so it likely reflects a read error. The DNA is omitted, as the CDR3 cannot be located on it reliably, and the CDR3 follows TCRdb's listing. The CDR3 here is CASSPTGL. The chain joins TRBV14 to TRBJ2-7; the table's D call TRBD1 went unverified against the DNA. The CDR3 is 8 residues long, ends included. Germline V lookup: CDR1 SGHDN, CDR2 FVKESK.

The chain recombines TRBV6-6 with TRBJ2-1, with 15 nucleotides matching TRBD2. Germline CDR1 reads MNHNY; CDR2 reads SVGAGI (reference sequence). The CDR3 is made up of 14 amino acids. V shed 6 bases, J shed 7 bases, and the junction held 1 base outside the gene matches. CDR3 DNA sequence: TGTGCCAGCAGAGGGACTAGCGGGAGGAATGAGCAGTTCTTC. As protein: CASRGTSGRNEQFF.

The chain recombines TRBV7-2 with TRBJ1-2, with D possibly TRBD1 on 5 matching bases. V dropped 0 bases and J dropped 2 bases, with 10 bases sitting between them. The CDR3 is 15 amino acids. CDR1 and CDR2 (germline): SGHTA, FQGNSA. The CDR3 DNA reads TGTGCCAGCAGCTTAGCGCCGGGGGGGAACTATGGCTACACCTTC. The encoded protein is CASSLAPGGNYGYTF.

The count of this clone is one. The CDR3 region is CASSYRDSSTDTQYF. CDR3 nucleotide sequence: TGTGCCAGCAGTTACCGGGACAGCAGCACAGATACGCAGTATTTT. V and J are TRBV2 and TRBJ2-3; 7 bases are shared with TRBD1. This CDR3 comprises 15 residues. Germline-derived CDR1 and CDR2 are SNHLY and FYNNEI. Unmatched junction bases numbered 5, after V lost 5 bases and J lost 0 bases. The full variable domain, rest sourced from reference TRBV2 and TRBJ2-3, is EPEVTQTPSHQVTQMGQEVILRCVPISNHLYFYWYRQILGQKVEFLVSFYNNEISEKSEIFDDQFSVERPDGSNFTLKIRSTKLEDSAMYFCASSYRDSSTDTQYFGPGTRLTVL.

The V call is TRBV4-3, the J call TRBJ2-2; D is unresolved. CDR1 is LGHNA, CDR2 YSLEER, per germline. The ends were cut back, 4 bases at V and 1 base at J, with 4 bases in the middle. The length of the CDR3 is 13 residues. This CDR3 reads CASSPGNTGELFF. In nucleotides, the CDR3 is TGCGCCAGCAGCCCCGGGAACACCGGGGAGCTGTTTTTT.

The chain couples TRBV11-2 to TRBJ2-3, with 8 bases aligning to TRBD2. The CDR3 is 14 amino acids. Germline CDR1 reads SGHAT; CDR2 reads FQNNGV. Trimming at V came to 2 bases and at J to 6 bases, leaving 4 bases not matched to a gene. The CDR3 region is CASSLITGGDTQYF. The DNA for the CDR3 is TGTGCCAGCAGCTTAATTACGGGGGGGGATACGCAGTATTTT.

The DNA for the CDR3 is TGTGCCAGCAGCGCGGGAACAGGGTATAATTCACCCCTCCACTTT. Translated: CASSAGTGYNSPLHF. The chain carries TRBV9 and TRBJ1-6; D perhaps matches TRBD1 (6 bases). CDR3 length: 15 residues. Germline V gives CDR1 SGDLS, CDR2 YYNGEE. V dropped 3 bases and J dropped 4 bases, with 11 bases sitting between them.

CDR3 in DNA: TGCGCCAGCAGCTTGGGAACAGCTTATTATGGCTACACCTTC. Residues: CASSLGTAYYGYTF. The gene calls are TRBV5-1 and TRBJ1-2, with D uncertain. There are 14 residues in the CDR3. Germline V gene data show CDR1 as SGHRS and CDR2 as YFSETQ. The germline V and J ends were trimmed by 0 bases and 5 bases, with 11 bases remaining between them.

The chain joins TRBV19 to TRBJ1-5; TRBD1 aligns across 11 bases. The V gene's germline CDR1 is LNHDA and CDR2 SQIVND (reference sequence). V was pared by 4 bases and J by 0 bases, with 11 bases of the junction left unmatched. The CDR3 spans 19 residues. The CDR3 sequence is CASSTQRTGGYYSNQPQHF. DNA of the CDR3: TGTGCCAGTAGTACGCAACGGACAGGGGGCTACTATAGCAATCAGCCCCAGCATTTT.

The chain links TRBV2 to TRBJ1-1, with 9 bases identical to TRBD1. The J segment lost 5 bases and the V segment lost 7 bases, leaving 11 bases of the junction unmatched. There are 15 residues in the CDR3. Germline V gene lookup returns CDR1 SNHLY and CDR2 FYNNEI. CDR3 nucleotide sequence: TGTGCCAGCACGCCGGGACAGGGCGGAGGTACTGAAGCTTTCTTT. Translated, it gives CASTPGQGGGTEAFF. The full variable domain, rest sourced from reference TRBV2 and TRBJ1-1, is EPEVTQTPSHQVTQMGQEVILRCVPISNHLYFYWYRQILGQKVEFLVSFYNNEISEKSEIFDDQFSVERPDGSNFTLKIRSTKLEDSAMYFCASTPGQGGGTEAFFGQGTRLTVV.

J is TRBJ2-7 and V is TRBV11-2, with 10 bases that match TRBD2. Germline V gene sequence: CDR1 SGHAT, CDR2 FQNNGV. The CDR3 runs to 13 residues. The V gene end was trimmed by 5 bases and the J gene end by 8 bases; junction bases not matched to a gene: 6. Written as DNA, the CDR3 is TGTGCCAGCAGCACTAGCGGGAATGGGCAGCAGTACTTC. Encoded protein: CASSTSGNGQQYF.

The CDR3 region is CASAYLTDLSPLHF. The CDR3 DNA sequence: TGTGCCAGCGCCTACCTCACAGATCTGTCACCCCTCCACTTT. The chain has TRBV2 and TRBJ1-6; D ambiguous. Trimming removed 8 bases from V and 10 bases from J, with 18 bases in between. The CDR3 runs 14 residues. The germline gives CDR1 SNHLY, CDR2 FYNNEI.

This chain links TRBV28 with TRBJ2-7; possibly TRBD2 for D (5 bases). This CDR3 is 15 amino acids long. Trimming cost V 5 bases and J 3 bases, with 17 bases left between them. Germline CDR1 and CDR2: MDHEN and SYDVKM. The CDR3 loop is CASSTEGTGVYEQYF. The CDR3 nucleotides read TGTGCCAGCAGTACTGAGGGCACTGGGGTCTACGAGCAGTACTTC.

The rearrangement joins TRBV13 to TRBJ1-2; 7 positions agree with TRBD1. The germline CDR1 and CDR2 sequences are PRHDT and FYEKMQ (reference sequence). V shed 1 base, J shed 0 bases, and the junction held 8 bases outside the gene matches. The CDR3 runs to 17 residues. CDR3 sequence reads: CASSLVPTGDSNYGYTF. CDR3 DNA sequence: TGTGCCAGCAGCTTAGTACCCACAGGGGATTCTAACTATGGCTACACCTTC.

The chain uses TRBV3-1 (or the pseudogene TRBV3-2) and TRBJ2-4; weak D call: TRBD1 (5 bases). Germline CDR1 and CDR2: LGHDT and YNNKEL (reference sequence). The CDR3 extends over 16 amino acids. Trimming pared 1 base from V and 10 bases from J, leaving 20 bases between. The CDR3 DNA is TGTGCCAGCAGCCAAGGTATCGTCGTTCAGGGCGGAATTCAGTACTTC. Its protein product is CASSQGIVVQGGIQYF.

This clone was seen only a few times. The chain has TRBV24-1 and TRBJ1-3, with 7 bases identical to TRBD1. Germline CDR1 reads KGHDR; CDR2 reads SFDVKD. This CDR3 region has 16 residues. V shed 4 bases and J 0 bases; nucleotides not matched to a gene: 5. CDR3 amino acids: CATSDYGTVSGNTIYF. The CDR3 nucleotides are TGTGCCACCAGTGACTACGGGACAGTCTCTGGAAACACCATATATTTT.

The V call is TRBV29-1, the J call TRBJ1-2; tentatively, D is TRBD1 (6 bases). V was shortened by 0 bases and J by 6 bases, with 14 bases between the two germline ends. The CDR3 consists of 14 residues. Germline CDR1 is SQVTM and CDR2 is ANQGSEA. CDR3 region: CSVEDHDTGNGYTF. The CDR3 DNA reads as TGCAGCGTTGAAGATCACGATACAGGGAATGGCTACACCTTC.

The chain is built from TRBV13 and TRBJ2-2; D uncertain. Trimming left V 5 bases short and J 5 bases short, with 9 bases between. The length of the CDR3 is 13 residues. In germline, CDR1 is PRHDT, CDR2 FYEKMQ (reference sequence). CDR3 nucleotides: TGTGCCAGCAGCATCCCCAGAACCGGGGAGCTGTTTTTT. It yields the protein CASSIPRTGELFF.

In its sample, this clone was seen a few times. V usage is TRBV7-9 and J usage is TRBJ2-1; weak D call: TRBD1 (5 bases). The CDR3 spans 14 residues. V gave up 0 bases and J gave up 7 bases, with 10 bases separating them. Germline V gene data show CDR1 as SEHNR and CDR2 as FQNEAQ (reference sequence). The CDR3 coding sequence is TGTGCCAGCAGCTTAGCAGGGGCTGTTAATGAGCAGTTCTTC. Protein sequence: CASSLAGAVNEQFF. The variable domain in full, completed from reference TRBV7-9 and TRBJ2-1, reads DTGVSQNPRHKITKRGQNVTFRCDPISEHNRLYWYRQTLGQGPEFLTYFQNEAQLEKSRLLSDRFSAERPKGSFSTLEIQRTEQGDSAMYLCASSLAGAVNEQFFGPGTRLTVL.

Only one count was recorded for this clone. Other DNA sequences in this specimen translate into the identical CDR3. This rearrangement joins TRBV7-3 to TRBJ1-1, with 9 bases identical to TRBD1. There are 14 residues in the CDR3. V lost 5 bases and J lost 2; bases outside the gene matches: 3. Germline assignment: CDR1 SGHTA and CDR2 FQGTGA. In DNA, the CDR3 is TGTGCCAGCAGCCTTACAGGGGGCAACACTGAAGCTTTCTTT. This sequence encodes CASSLTGGNTEAFF.

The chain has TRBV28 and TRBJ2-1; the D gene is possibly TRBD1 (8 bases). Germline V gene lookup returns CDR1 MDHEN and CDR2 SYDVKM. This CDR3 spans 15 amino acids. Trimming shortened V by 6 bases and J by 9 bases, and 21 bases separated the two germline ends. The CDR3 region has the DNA TGTGCCAGCAGCCCCGCAGGGGGCGGGAGCCGTGAGCAGTTCTTC. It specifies CASSPAGGGSREQFF.

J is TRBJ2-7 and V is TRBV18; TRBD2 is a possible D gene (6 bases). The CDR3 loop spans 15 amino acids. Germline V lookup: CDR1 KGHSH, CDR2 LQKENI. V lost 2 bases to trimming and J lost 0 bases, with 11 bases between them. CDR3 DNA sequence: TGTGCCAGCTCACCAGGGGCGGGAAGCTCCTACGAGCAGTACGTC. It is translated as CASSPGAGSSYEQYV.

CDR3 amino acids: CASSASRLGGYLSGANVLTF. CDR3 coding DNA: TGTGCCAGCAGCGCCTCCCGTCTCGGGGGATACCTCTCTGGGGCCAACGTCCTGACTTTC. The rearrangement joins TRBV6-6 to TRBJ2-6; the D gene is possibly TRBD2 (6 bases). The V end was cut by 6 bases, the J end by 0 bases, with 24 bases between. Germline V gene sequence: CDR1 MNHNY, CDR2 SVGAGI (reference sequence). The CDR3 consists of 20 residues.

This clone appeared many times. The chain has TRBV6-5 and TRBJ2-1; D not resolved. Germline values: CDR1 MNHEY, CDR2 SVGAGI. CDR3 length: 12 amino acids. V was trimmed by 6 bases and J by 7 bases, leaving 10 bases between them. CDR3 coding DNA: TGTGCCAGCAGAGCCGCTCTGAATGAGCAGTTCTTC. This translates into CASRAALNEQFF.

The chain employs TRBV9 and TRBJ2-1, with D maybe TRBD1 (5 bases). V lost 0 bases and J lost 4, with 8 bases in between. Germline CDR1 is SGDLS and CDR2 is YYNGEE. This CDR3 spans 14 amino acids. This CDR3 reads CASSVGQKYNEQFF. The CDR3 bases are TGTGCCAGCAGCGTAGGACAGAAATACAATGAGCAGTTCTTC.